What follows are 15 T cell receptor beta chains derived from one specimen sequenced in a study of T cells expressing NK-cell markers. TCRdb reanalyzed the 5' RACE reads, giving one entry per CDR3 protein sequence and no DNA. The table lists 200,000 to 300,000 distinct CDR3 sequences, with approximately 0.39% in the top ten. What was sequenced was blood T cells: a sorted CD56 or NKG2C T cell subset, CD4+ or CD8+ T cells, or bulk PBMC T cells (not recorded which). All receptors come from a man younger than 30 in good health.

The CDR3 here is CAISHWGQGSNEQFF. J is TRBJ2-1 and V is TRBV10-3; TCRdb reports TRBD1, a call that lacks DNA to check it against. The CDR3 has 15 residues. CDR1 is ENHRY and CDR2 is SYGVKD in the germline V gene.

The chain links TRBV6-2 or TRBV6-3 to TRBJ1-5. The CDR3 runs to 17 residues. Germline lookup yields CDR1 MNHEY and CDR2 SVGEGT. The CDR3 loop is CASSLVGGGHSNQPQHF.

The rearrangement joins TRBV18 to TRBJ2-1; TCRdb proposes TRBD2, but this gene call is untestable without DNA. The CDR3 covers 15 residues. Per the germline V gene, CDR1 is KGHSH and CDR2 is LQKENI. CDR3 amino acids: CASSPTAGEGNEQFF.

V usage is TRBV27 and J usage is TRBJ2-7; TCRdb's D call of TRBD2 is untestable without DNA. The CDR3 is 13 amino acids. The germline gives CDR1 MNHEY, CDR2 SMNVEV (reference sequence). The CDR3: CASSLVSGREQYF.

The chain uses TRBV20-1 and TRBJ2-2; TCRdb's D call, TRBD2, is unchecked because there is no DNA. The germline V gene has CDR1 DFQATT and CDR2 SNEGSKA (reference sequence). This CDR3 spans 17 amino acids. The CDR3: CSARRFTGTRSSGELFF.

V is TRBV9 and J is TRBJ2-5; the D gene TCRdb calls, TRBD1, cannot be checked with no DNA. The CDR3 sequence is 15 residues long. Germline V gene sequence: CDR1 SGDLS, CDR2 YYNGEE. The CDR3 spells CASSQTGGRSQTQYF.

The CDR3: CASSKNPGLRAIGNEQFF. This rearrangement joins TRBV11-2 to TRBJ2-1; TCRdb lists TRBD2, though no DNA is available to test this call. The CDR3 extends over 18 amino acids. The V gene's germline CDR1 is SGHAT and CDR2 FQNNGV. The entire variable domain, with the rest obtained from reference TRBV11-2 and TRBJ2-1, is as follows: EAGVAQSPRYKIIEKRQSVAFWCNPISGHATLYWYQQILGQGPKLLIQFQNNGVVDDSQLPKDRFSAERLKGVDSTLKIQPAKLEDSAVYLCASSKNPGLRAIGNEQFFGPGTRLTVL.

The CDR3 spells CSVQDRVTDTQYF. J is TRBJ2-3 and V is TRBV29-1; TCRdb's D gene call, TRBD1, goes unchecked for lack of DNA. The CDR3 spans 13 residues. Germline V gene lookup returns CDR1 SQVTM and CDR2 ANQGSEA.

This chain connects TRBV6-5 to TRBJ2-2. The CDR3 runs to 16 residues. Per the germline V gene, CDR1 is MNHEY and CDR2 is SVGAGI. The CDR3 loop is CASSYLFQSATGELFF.

The gene calls are TRBV29-1 and TRBJ1-5. Germline V lookup: CDR1 SQVTM, CDR2 ANQGSEA. This CDR3 is built from 13 residues. This chain's CDR3 is CSAGGGYDQPQHF.

The CDR3 sequence: CASSHGLSVYNEQFF. The V call is TRBV5-1, the J call TRBJ2-1. Germline assignment: CDR1 SGHRS and CDR2 YFSETQ. The CDR3 sequence is 15 residues long.

This CDR3 reads CASSPSGSWGETQYF. The V gene is TRBV9, the J gene TRBJ2-5; with no DNA, the TCRdb D assignment of TRBD2 cannot be verified. Germline lookup yields CDR1 SGDLS and CDR2 YYNGEE. The CDR3 consists of 15 residues.

This chain joins TRBV6-4 and TRBJ2-3; without DNA, the TCRdb call of TRBD1 cannot be checked. In germline, CDR1 is MRHNA, CDR2 SNTAGT. This CDR3 is 14 amino acids long. The CDR3 reads CASSGGQGADTQYF.

The genes are TRBV18 and TRBJ1-2. The CDR3 extends over 14 amino acids. From germline, CDR1 is KGHSH and CDR2 LQKENI. This CDR3 reads CASSPAGLDYGYTF. The full variable domain, its missing parts supplied by reference TRBV18 and TRBJ1-2, is NAGVMQNPRHLVRRRGQEARLRCSPMKGHSHVYWYRQLPEEGLKFMVYLQKENIIDESGMPKERFSAEFPKEGPSILRIQQVVRGDSAAYFCASSPAGLDYGYTFGSGTRLTVV.

The genes are TRBV12-3 or TRBV12-4 and TRBJ1-1; the D gene TCRdb calls, TRBD1, cannot be checked with no DNA. The CDR3 loop spans 13 amino acids. CDR3 residues: CASRGARDTEAFF.